The source of this TCR beta chain is a study of cytomegalovirus exposure and HLA in healthy donors (TCRdb year 2017). About the investigation overall: According to a later analysis, one platform produced both the approximately 110 validation repertoires and the roughly 660 repertoires of the first cohort. The aim of the study was to test whether cataloging public T cell receptors could identify signatures of past pathogen exposure. In addition to the first cohort of 666 subjects, a separate validation cohort of approximately 110 different subjects was used. To predict cytomegalovirus infection status, the study brought together high-throughput TCR immunosequencing, statistical association of individual TCRs with disease status, and machine learning.

Paper-wide results and their limitations: Across donors, most TCR sequences were observed very rarely, whereas some public TCRs were present in many individuals. The study gave a list of about 150 TCR beta chains associated with cytomegalovirus. In a later analysis, TCRs clustered in the first cohort were found to also tend to co-occur in the 120 or so validation repertoires, with approximately 93% of cluster scores above 0. The classifier was reported to diagnose cytomegalovirus status with high specificity and sensitivity in both the original and validation cohorts. It was suggested by the authors that the approach could potentially be generalized to other disease states and immunological phenotypes. All 120 repertoires were used to score co-occurrence in the validation cohort in a later analysis, because that analysis had no HLA typing for the cohort. In vitro tests confirmed that a few of the cytomegalovirus-associated TCR beta chains recognize cytomegalovirus antigens.

The CDR3 spans 13 residues, from the cysteine through the phenylalanine. The entry retains the CDR3 DNA only, 39 bases that are in frame from base 1. V lost 1 base and J lost 6 bases; the stretch between them is 8 bases long. The germline V gene supplies CDR1 SGHVS and CDR2 FNYEAQ. Libraries were prepared through the immunoSEQ multiplex PCR assay. The study's processing was this. To diagnose cytomegalovirus status from the catalog of TCR beta chain sequences, a statistical classification framework was built. The source is immuneACCESS, and TCRdb retained only in-frame sequences with V and J called. Part of the clones is not carried over; for the studies checked, unresolved V genes explain less than half of this, and the remainder is unexplained. V and J calls and clone size follow that table, whereas D and trimming were derived from the DNA. This sample holds 200,000 to 250,000 clones; 75% to 90% were observed only once. 4.5% to 7% of the sample lies in the top ten.

As concerns this clone: Its specific antigen is unknown. Per-base qualities were not stored, and no clone one base away is much larger.

The donors belonged to the validation cohort of about 130 subjects, which was separate from the roughly 700-subject first cohort. The rearranged segments are TRBV7-6 and TRBJ2-3; a confident D gene designation cannot be given. The TCR was taken from a woman younger than 35 in good health and CMV-seronegative. The sequencing sample was made of PBMCs. The CDR3 is CASSLGLGDTQYF. DNA sequence: TGTGCCAGCAGCTTAGGACTCGGGGATACGCAGTATTTT.